This TCR beta chain was recovered during a study of T cell repertoires in cytomegalovirus infection. Study context: CMV epitopes in the study were HLA-C-restricted (recently identified) and HLA-B-restricted (well studied).

About this clonotype: Antigen: not known.

TCRdb re-derived calls from the reads in MiXCR, one entry per CDR3 protein. Of about 770,000 distinct CDR3 sequences listed, 25% to 30% were seen once; the top ten hold around 12%. The CDR3 contains 16 residues. Trimming took off 1 base at V and 5 bases at J, with 12 bases between the two ends. The source material was cultured CD8+ T cells from PBMCs, sampled from culture after CMV antigen stimulation. The clonotype comes from a human donor in good health (CMV status not recorded). Some clones in this sample may be carry-over from other donors' samples. V usage is TRBV12-3 or TRBV12-4 and J usage is TRBJ1-6; D is undetermined. CDR3 sequence (DNA): TGTGCCAGCAGTTTAGACCCCCGCCTAGATAATTCACCCCTCCACTTT. Its translation: CASSLDPRLDNSPLHF.